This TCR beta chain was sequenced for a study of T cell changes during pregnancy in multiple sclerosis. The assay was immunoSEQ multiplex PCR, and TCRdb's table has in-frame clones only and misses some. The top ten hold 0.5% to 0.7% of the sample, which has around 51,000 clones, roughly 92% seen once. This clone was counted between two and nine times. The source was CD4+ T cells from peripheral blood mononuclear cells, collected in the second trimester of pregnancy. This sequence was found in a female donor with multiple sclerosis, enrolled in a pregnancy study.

Here the CDR3 reads CASSPDDRDRVNSPLHF. Written as DNA, the CDR3 is TGTGCCAGCAGCCCCGACGACCGGGACAGGGTTAATTCACCCCTCCACTTT. The chain couples TRBV4-2 to TRBJ1-6, with 9 bases aligning to TRBD1. This CDR3 region has 17 residues. Germline assignment: CDR1 LGHNA and CDR2 YNFKEQ. V shed 4 bases, J shed 6 bases, and the junction held 10 bases outside the gene matches.